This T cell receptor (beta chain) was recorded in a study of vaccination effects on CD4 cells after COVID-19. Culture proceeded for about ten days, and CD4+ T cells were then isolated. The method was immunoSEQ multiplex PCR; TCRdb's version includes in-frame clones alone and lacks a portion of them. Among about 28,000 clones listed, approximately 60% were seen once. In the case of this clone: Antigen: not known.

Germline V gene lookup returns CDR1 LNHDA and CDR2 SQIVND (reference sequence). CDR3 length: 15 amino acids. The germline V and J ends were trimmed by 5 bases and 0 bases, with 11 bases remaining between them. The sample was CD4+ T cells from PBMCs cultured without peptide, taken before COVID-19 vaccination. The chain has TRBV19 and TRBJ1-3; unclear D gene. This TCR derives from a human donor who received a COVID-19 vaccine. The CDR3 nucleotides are TGTGCCAGTAGTTTACAGCTACTCTCTGGAAACACCATATATTTT. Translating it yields CASSLQLLSGNTIYF. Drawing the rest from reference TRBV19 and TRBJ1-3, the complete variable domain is DGGITQSPKYLFRKEGQNVTLSCEQNLNHDAMYWYRQDPGQGLRLIYYSQIVNDFQKGDIAEGYSVSREKKESFPLTVTSAQKNPTAFYLCASSLQLLSGNTIYFGEGSWLTVV.